The rows below give T cell receptor beta chains drawn from one sample of a study of CD8 T cells in Susac syndrome. In TCRdb, the immunoSEQ multiplex PCR reads were re-called with MiXCR into one record per CDR3 protein. Of about 190,000 distinct CDR3 sequences listed, over 90% are singletons. The sequenced sample consisted of CD8+ T cells from PBMCs. Receptors originate from a human donor with Susac syndrome. Each CDR3 is given with its conserved first and last residue. The order of the fields is D gene, J gene, V gene, clone size, CDR3 DNA, CDR3 protein. A D gene is named only where the DNA matches it firmly. A clone size is listed for some rows: how often the clone was seen (once, few, many), or a class if it is expanded.

>NA|TRBJ2-5|TRBV27|NA
TGTGCCAGCAGTTTGGGGCAGCGTCAAGAGACCCAGTACTTC
CASSLGQRQETQYF
>NA|TRBJ2-1|TRBV11-2|NA
TGTGCCAGCACCTCAGTCTTCCCAAAGCACAGGAGCTCCTACAATGAGCAGTTCTTC
CASTSVFPKHRSSYNEQFF
>TRBD2|TRBJ2-1|TRBV9|NA
TGTGCCAGCAGCACCTCCAGCGGGAGATACTACAATGAGCAGTTCTTC
CASSTSSGRYYNEQFF
>TRBD2|TRBJ2-1|TRBV9|NA
TGTGCCAGCAGCGACGGACTAGCGGATGAGCAGTTCTTC
CASSDGLADEQFF
>NA|TRBJ1-1|TRBV12-3/TRBV12-4|NA
TGTGCCAGCAGACTGAACACTGAAGCTTTCTTT
CASRLNTEAFF
>TRBD1|TRBJ2-5|TRBV5-6|once
TGTGCCAGCAGCCTGTGGGTAGTCAGGGGGCCGCAGACCCAGTACTTC
CASSLWVVRGPQTQYF
>TRBD2|TRBJ2-5|TRBV6-1|NA
TGTGCCAGCAGGGCCAGACTAGCGGCCCAAGAGACCCAGTACTTC
CASRARLAAQETQYF
>NA|TRBJ1-1|TRBV3-1|NA
TGTGCCAGCAGCCAAGAGAGGGGGTTGGGGACTGAAGCTTTCTTT
CASSQERGLGTEAFF
>TRBD2|TRBJ2-2|TRBV29-1|NA
TGCAGCGGGGCGGGAGGGAGCACCGGGGAGCTGTTTTTT
CSGAGGSTGELFF
>TRBD2|TRBJ2-2|TRBV4-1|NA
TGCGCCAGCAGCCACCCCGGGACTAGCGGGAGGGGCACCGGGGAGCTGTTTTTT
CASSHPGTSGRGTGELFF
>NA|TRBJ1-2|TRBV9|NA
TGTGCCAGCAGCGGAGACAGACCGGGCTTGGGGTATGGCTACACCTTC
CASSGDRPGLGYGYTF
>TRBD2|TRBJ2-1|TRBV12-3/TRBV12-4|NA
TGTGCCAGCAGTTCGGGACTAGCGGGAGAGCAGTTCTTC
CASSSGLAGEQFF
>NA|TRBJ2-7|TRBV9|NA
TGTGCCAGCAGCGTAATAATGAGTAGCGTCCTAACCTACGAGCAGTACTTC
CASSVIMSSVLTYEQYF
>NA|TRBJ2-1|TRBV6-5|NA
TGTGCCAGCAGTTTTTCCCTTGGCTCCGGCTCCTACAATGAGCAGTTCTTC
CASSFSLGSGSYNEQFF
>NA|TRBJ2-7|TRBV30|NA
TGTGCCTGGAGTGTCGGGGGCGCAACCTACGAGCAGTACTTC
CAWSVGGATYEQYF
>TRBD1|TRBJ1-2|TRBV20-1|NA
TGCAGTGCTAGAGATCGGTCAGGGGGCGACTATGGCTACACCTTC
CSARDRSGGDYGYTF
>NA|TRBJ1-6|TRBV27|NA
TGTGCCAGCAGCCCTTCGTGGGGGGAGCAAGCTTCACCCCTCCACTTT
CASSPSWGEQASPLHF
>NA|TRBJ2-3|TRBV5-1|NA
TGCGCCAGCAGCTTGGGGGACACAGATACGCAGTATTTT
CASSLGDTDTQYF
>NA|TRBJ2-3|TRBV7-9|NA
TGTGCCAGCCACCCCGATACGCAGTATTTT
CASHPDTQYF
>NA|TRBJ2-7|TRBV7-8|NA
TGTGCCAGCAGCTTAGATTTGGGCAGGGGGGGATCCTACGAGCAGTACTTC
CASSLDLGRGGSYEQYF
>NA|TRBJ2-7|TRBV23-1|NA
TGCGCCAGCAGTCAATCGTTACAGAACGACGTGTACGAGCAGTACTTC
CASSQSLQNDVYEQYF
>NA|TRBJ2-7|TRBV7-8|NA
TGTGCCAGCAGCTTAACCGAACAGGGTTCCTACGAGCAGTACTTC
CASSLTEQGSYEQYF
>TRBD2|TRBJ2-3|TRBV5-1|NA
TGCGCCAGCAGCGTTTCAACCAGCGGGAGGGGGGACCTCACAGATACGCAGTATTTT
CASSVSTSGRGDLTDTQYF
>TRBD1|TRBJ1-6|TRBV15|NA
TGTGCCACCAGCAGACGCACTACAGGGGCCACTAATTCACCCCTCCACTTT
CATSRRTTGATNSPLHF
>NA|TRBJ2-7|TRBV14|NA
TGTGCCAGCAGCCAAGATTTCAGGTTCAGCTCCTACGAGCAGTACTTC
CASSQDFRFSSYEQYF
>NA|TRBJ1-1|TRBV4-2|NA
TGTGCCAGCAGCCCTAACCCCGGAAGGGGCACTGAAGCTTTCTTT
CASSPNPGRGTEAFF
>NA|TRBJ2-7|TRBV6-1|NA
TGTGCCAGCAGTGAAGACTTAGGAACCGCCTACGAGCAGTACTTC
CASSEDLGTAYEQYF
>TRBD1|TRBJ2-3|TRBV7-9|NA
TGTGCCAGCAGCCCGACGCAGGGGGTTGGCACAGATACGCAGTATTTT
CASSPTQGVGTDTQYF
>NA|TRBJ2-6|TRBV9|NA
TGTGCCAGCAGCCTCGGGGCGGCCGGGGCCAACGTCCTGACTTTC
CASSLGAAGANVLTF
>TRBD1|TRBJ2-7|TRBV6-1|NA
TGTGCCAGCAGTACAGGGGTCTATACCTACGAGCAGTACTTC
CASSTGVYTYEQYF
>NA|TRBJ2-7|TRBV7-8|NA
TGTGCCAGCAGCTTACAGGATATCACCTACGAGCAGTACTTC
CASSLQDITYEQYF
>NA|TRBJ2-1|TRBV2|NA
TGTGCCAGCAGTGAAGTGGCCTACAATGAGCAGTTCTTC
CASSEVAYNEQFF
>NA|TRBJ2-1|TRBV20-1|NA
TGCAGTGCTAGAGATCGCCCGGGCCTTAACAATGAGCAGTTCTTC
CSARDRPGLNNEQFF
>TRBD2|TRBJ2-5|TRBV11-2|NA
TGTGCCAGCAGTCAAGTGGGAGGGGATGGGACCCAGTACTTC
CASSQVGGDGTQYF
>TRBD1|TRBJ2-7|TRBV14|NA
TGTGCCAGCAGCCGAAGGGGGCCCGCTTACGAGCAGTACTTC
CASSRRGPAYEQYF
>NA|TRBJ2-1|TRBV12-3/TRBV12-4|NA
TGTGCCAGCACATATCCAGATAGGAACACAGGGAATGAGCAGTTCTTC
CASTYPDRNTGNEQFF
>TRBD2|TRBJ2-1|TRBV5-4|NA
TGTGCCAGCAGCTTGTGGTCTAGCGGGACCAACAATGAGCAGTTCTTC
CASSLWSSGTNNEQFF
>TRBD1|TRBJ1-4|TRBV13|NA
TGTGCCAGCAGCTGGGGACAGAAAAATGAAAAACTGTTTTTT
CASSWGQKNEKLFF
>TRBD2|TRBJ2-5|TRBV29-1|NA
TGCAGCGTTGGGACTAGCGGGAGAGGCGAGACCCAGTACTTC
CSVGTSGRGETQYF
>TRBD2|TRBJ2-3|TRBV20-1|NA
TGCAGTGCTACCCCCCTGGCGGGAGTCGGGACAGATACGCAGTATTTT
CSATPLAGVGTDTQYF
>NA|TRBJ2-5|TRBV9|NA
TGTGCCAGCAGCGTAGGGTCGTACCAAGAGACCCAGTACTTC
CASSVGSYQETQYF
>TRBD1|TRBJ2-3|TRBV5-1|NA
TGCGCCAGCAGCCCGAGACAGGGGGCAACAGATACGCAGTATTTT
CASSPRQGATDTQYF